A selection of T cell receptor beta chains follows, all from one sample in a study of blood T cell repertoires in COVID-19. The protocol was immunoSEQ multiplex PCR, while the TCRdb copy is restricted to in-frame clones and leaves out a portion. The sample has approximately 230,000 clones; about nine tenths are singletons. Sequenced material: peripheral blood. The source of these receptors is a man under 40 who had recovered from COVID-19. Each CDR3 is given with its conserved first and last residue. The order of the fields is J gene, V gene, CDR3 length, D gene, clone size, CDR3 DNA, CDR3 protein. D genes are given only for firm matches. Expanded clones are given a class, and other clones once, few, many or no size at all.

J gene: TRBJ1-1; V gene: TRBV7-9; CDR3 length: 14; D gene: -; clone size: -; CDR3 DNA: TGTGCCAGCAGCATGTTTAATCGGGACACTGAAGCTTTCTTT; CDR3 protein: CASSMFNRDTEAFF
J gene: TRBJ2-3; V gene: TRBV15; CDR3 length: 17; D gene: -; clone size: -; CDR3 DNA: TGTGCCACCAGCAGAGATCGGTGGGGAGCCAGCACAGATACGCAGTATTTT; CDR3 protein: CATSRDRWGASTDTQYF
J gene: TRBJ1-2; V gene: TRBV3-1/TRBV3-2; CDR3 length: 15; D gene: TRBD1; clone size: -; CDR3 DNA: TGTGCCAGCAGCTCTGGCGGGGACAGCAACTATGGCTACACCTTC; CDR3 protein: CASSSGGDSNYGYTF
J gene: TRBJ2-2; V gene: TRBV4-1; CDR3 length: 14; D gene: -; clone size: -; CDR3 DNA: TGCGCCAGCAGCCAAGGGACAGCCCTCGGGGAGCTGTTTTTT; CDR3 protein: CASSQGTALGELFF
J gene: TRBJ2-3; V gene: TRBV6-4; CDR3 length: 13; D gene: -; clone size: -; CDR3 DNA: TGTGCCAGCAGTGACGGAGGGCACGATACGCAGTATTTT; CDR3 protein: CASSDGGHDTQYF
J gene: TRBJ1-2; V gene: TRBV19; CDR3 length: 14; D gene: TRBD1; clone size: -; CDR3 DNA: TGTGCCAGTAATCCGACAGGGGTGGGCTATGGCTACACCTTC; CDR3 protein: CASNPTGVGYGYTF
J gene: TRBJ2-3; V gene: TRBV20-1; CDR3 length: 16; D gene: -; clone size: -; CDR3 DNA: TGCAGTGCTAGTAATTTTCGGGGGGCCAACACAGATACGCAGTATTTT; CDR3 protein: CSASNFRGANTDTQYF
J gene: TRBJ1-2; V gene: TRBV21-1; CDR3 length: 14; D gene: -; clone size: -; CDR3 DNA: TGTGCCAGCAGCAAGAGAGGGGGAGGGAAAGGCTACACCTTC; CDR3 protein: CASSKRGGGKGYTF
J gene: TRBJ2-4; V gene: TRBV5-5; CDR3 length: 16; D gene: TRBD2; clone size: -; CDR3 DNA: TGTGCCAGCAGCTTGCGGGCGGGGGACGGCAAAAACATTCAGTACTTC; CDR3 protein: CASSLRAGDGKNIQYF
J gene: TRBJ2-1; V gene: TRBV10-1; CDR3 length: 17; D gene: TRBD2; clone size: -; CDR3 DNA: TGCGCCAGCAGTGGGACTAGCGGGGGGAGGACCTACAATGAGCAGTTCTTC; CDR3 protein: CASSGTSGGRTYNEQFF
J gene: TRBJ1-4; V gene: TRBV11-3; CDR3 length: 14; D gene: -; clone size: -; CDR3 DNA: TGTGCCAGCAGCTTAGGTGGAGCTAATGAAAAACTGTTTTTT; CDR3 protein: CASSLGGANEKLFF
J gene: TRBJ1-2; V gene: TRBV12-3/TRBV12-4; CDR3 length: 13; D gene: -; clone size: -; CDR3 DNA: TGTGCCAGCAGTACCCAGTTCGGGGATGGCTACACCTTC; CDR3 protein: CASSTQFGDGYTF
J gene: TRBJ1-2; V gene: TRBV11-2; CDR3 length: 13; D gene: TRBD1; clone size: -; CDR3 DNA: TGTGCCAGCAGCTCAAGGGACAGGGATGGGTACACCTTC; CDR3 protein: CASSSRDRDGYTF
J gene: TRBJ1-3; V gene: TRBV19; CDR3 length: 14; D gene: TRBD1; clone size: -; CDR3 DNA: TGTGCCGCAAAACAGACAGGGGGAGGAAACACCATATATTTT; CDR3 protein: CAAKQTGGGNTIYF
J gene: TRBJ2-1; V gene: TRBV3-1/TRBV3-2; CDR3 length: 13; D gene: -; clone size: -; CDR3 DNA: TGTGCCAGCAGCCAAGTGCGCTTAGTTGAGCAGTTCTTC; CDR3 protein: CASSQVRLVEQFF
J gene: TRBJ2-3; V gene: TRBV6-2/TRBV6-3; CDR3 length: 15; D gene: -; clone size: few; CDR3 DNA: TGTGCCAGCAGTTCTTTTTTGGGGCCCCTGGTTTTGTCGTATTTT; CDR3 protein: CASSSFLGPLVLSYF
J gene: TRBJ2-7; V gene: TRBV10-2; CDR3 length: 16; D gene: TRBD2; clone size: -; CDR3 DNA: TGCGCCAGCAGAGCCCCTGGGACTAGCGGAATCAACGAGCAGTACTTC; CDR3 protein: CASRAPGTSGINEQYF
J gene: TRBJ2-5; V gene: TRBV23-1; CDR3 length: 15; D gene: -; clone size: -; CDR3 DNA: TGCGCCAGAACACGGGTATTAGTAGACCAAGAGACCCAGTACTTC; CDR3 protein: CARTRVLVDQETQYF
J gene: TRBJ2-3; V gene: TRBV19; CDR3 length: 16; D gene: TRBD2; clone size: -; CDR3 DNA: TGTGCCAGTAGTATAGGTTGGCGGGGGGCCACAGATACGCAGTATTTT; CDR3 protein: CASSIGWRGATDTQYF
J gene: TRBJ2-3; V gene: TRBV13; CDR3 length: 17; D gene: TRBD2; clone size: -; CDR3 DNA: TGTGCCAGCAGCTTAGGACTAGCGGGGGGAAAGACAGATACGCAGTATTTT; CDR3 protein: CASSLGLAGGKTDTQYF
J gene: TRBJ1-1; V gene: TRBV5-1; CDR3 length: 13; D gene: -; clone size: -; CDR3 DNA: TGCGCCAGTTACTCCACAGTTAACACTGAAGCTTTCTTT; CDR3 protein: CASYSTVNTEAFF
J gene: TRBJ1-1; V gene: TRBV30; CDR3 length: 18; D gene: TRBD1; clone size: once; CDR3 DNA: TGTGCCTGGAGACAGGGGGCTTCTCGGTCGCGGGAGGACGCTGAAGCTTTCTTT; CDR3 protein: CAWRQGASRSREDAEAFF
J gene: TRBJ1-1; V gene: TRBV7-2; CDR3 length: 15; D gene: TRBD1; clone size: -; CDR3 DNA: TGTGCCAGCAGCTTAGTAGCAGGGGGCAACACTGAAGCTTTCTTT; CDR3 protein: CASSLVAGGNTEAFF